The 30 T cell receptor beta chains reported below all come from one sample, sequenced in a study of monozygotic twins with inflammatory bowel disease. TCRdb re-called the 5' RACE reads and catalogs CDR3 proteins one per entry, DNA excluded. The repertoire table contains more than 300,000 distinct CDR3 sequences. The sequenced material came from blood. These receptors all come from a human donor with ulcerative colitis or Crohn's disease, or a healthy co-twin of an affected twin (not recorded which).

The rearrangement uses TRBV18 and TRBJ1-5. Germline V gene lookup returns CDR1 KGHSH and CDR2 LQKENI. The CDR3 length is 17 residues. CDR3 in amino acids: CASSPPVRPEGNQPQHF.

The chain links TRBV6-1 to TRBJ1-4. Germline V CDR1 and CDR2: MNHNS, SASEGT. The length of the CDR3 is 15 residues. CDR3 region: CASRPDLLVGEKLFF.

The chain links TRBV10-3 to TRBJ1-5; TCRdb indicates TRBD1, and absent DNA this call remains unverified. Germline lookup yields CDR1 ENHRY and CDR2 SYGVKD. The CDR3 runs 16 residues. CDR3 loop: CAISESETGTIQPQHF.

This chain links TRBV14 with TRBJ2-1; the D call of TRBD2 rests on TCRdb alone, since no DNA is present to check it. The CDR3 is 16 amino acids. Looked up from germline, CDR1 is SGHDN and CDR2 is FVKESK. This CDR3 reads CASSQEGAVSYNEQFF.

The CDR3 sequence: CASSQDLRGIDTQYF. The chain is built from TRBV4-3 and TRBJ2-3; no DNA is available, so the TRBD1 call from TCRdb remains unchecked. Germline V gene lookup returns CDR1 LGHNA and CDR2 YSLEER. CDR3 size: 15 residues.

V usage is TRBV27 and J usage is TRBJ1-2; with no DNA, the TCRdb D assignment of TRBD1 cannot be verified. Germline assignment: CDR1 MNHEY and CDR2 SMNVEV (reference sequence). This CDR3 has 15 residues. The CDR3 protein is CASSLSGSPLAGYTF.

This chain connects TRBV3-1 to TRBJ2-7; with no DNA, the TCRdb D assignment of TRBD1 cannot be verified. Germline CDR1 and CDR2: LGHDT and YNNKEL (reference sequence). The CDR3 totals 17 residues. CDR3 in amino acids: CASSQDWDSETSYEQYF.

The chain couples TRBV7-3 to TRBJ1-5; TCRdb's D gene call, TRBD1, goes unchecked for lack of DNA. This CDR3 has 13 residues. The germline CDR1 and CDR2 sequences are SGHTA and FQGTGA. CDR3 residues: CASSSRQGTTQHF.

The J gene is TRBJ1-2, the V gene TRBV5-1. The CDR3 totals 15 residues. CDR1 is SGHRS and CDR2 is YFSETQ in the germline V gene. The CDR3 loop is CASSLQRAGEDGYTF.

The CDR3 reads CASSLNDRASYEQYF. The chain employs TRBV7-9 and TRBJ2-7; as DNA is missing, the TRBD1 call by TCRdb cannot be tested. The germline gives CDR1 SEHNR, CDR2 FQNEAQ (reference sequence). The CDR3 spans 15 residues.

The CDR3 sequence: CSAPEGTGELFF. The chain is built from TRBV20-1 and TRBJ2-2. The germline gives CDR1 DFQATT, CDR2 SNEGSKA (reference sequence). There are 12 residues in the CDR3.

The V call is TRBV7-9, the J call TRBJ2-5; TCRdb's D gene call, TRBD2, goes unchecked for lack of DNA. This CDR3 is 15 amino acids long. CDR1 and CDR2 from the germline V gene are SEHNR and FQNEAQ (reference sequence). CDR3 sequence: CASSTTSGGGETQYF.

CDR3 region: CASSITGKLFF. V and J are TRBV19 and TRBJ1-4; the TCRdb call, TRBD1, lacks DNA for checking. The germline V gene has CDR1 LNHDA and CDR2 SQIVND (reference sequence). The CDR3 length is 11 residues.

The V and J genes are TRBV7-9 and TRBJ2-5. Germline V gives CDR1 SEHNR, CDR2 FQNEAQ (reference sequence). CDR3 length: 14 residues. CDR3: CASSLIGFQETQYF.

V usage is TRBV10-3 and J usage is TRBJ2-7. Germline V gene data show CDR1 as ENHRY and CDR2 as SYGVKD. The CDR3 consists of 12 residues. CDR3 sequence reads: CAISEFKDEQYF.

The J gene is TRBJ2-3, the V gene TRBV27; the D gene TCRdb calls, TRBD2, cannot be checked with no DNA. CDR1 is MNHEY, CDR2 SMNVEV, per germline (reference sequence). The CDR3 extends over 17 amino acids. The chain's CDR3 is CASRVPGLAGGLDTQYF.

The chain recombines TRBV6-2 or TRBV6-3 with TRBJ2-1; without DNA, the TCRdb call of TRBD2 cannot be checked. CDR1 and CDR2 (germline): MNHEY, SVGEGT. This CDR3 is built from 15 residues. CDR3 residues: CASSSSGPSYNEQFF.

The genes are TRBV27 and TRBJ2-2; checking the TCRdb D call of TRBD1 is not possible without DNA. Looked up from germline, CDR1 is MNHEY and CDR2 is SMNVEV (reference sequence). CDR3 size: 15 residues. The CDR3 protein is CASSFSAGATGELFF.

V and J are TRBV12-3 or TRBV12-4 and TRBJ2-1; TCRdb selects TRBD2, and the lack of DNA leaves this call unchecked. This CDR3 spans 16 amino acids. The CDR3 reads CASSLAGLAGTNEQFF.

This chain links TRBV6-5 with TRBJ2-1. The germline gives CDR1 MNHEY, CDR2 SVGAGI. This CDR3 contains 12 residues. The CDR3 sequence is CASSYSGLEQFF.

V and J are TRBV11-2 and TRBJ2-3; the TCRdb D gene call, TRBD1, has no DNA to confirm it. Germline values: CDR1 SGHAT, CDR2 FQNNGV. There are 16 residues in the CDR3. The chain's CDR3 is CASRTVQGREPDTQYF.

V is TRBV24-1 and J is TRBJ2-5. The length of the CDR3 is 15 residues. Germline-derived CDR1 and CDR2 are KGHDR and SFDVKD. This CDR3 reads CATSDPLGPQETQYF.

This chain links TRBV10-3 with TRBJ2-5; the D call from TCRdb, TRBD1, cannot be confirmed without DNA. The CDR3 loop spans 17 amino acids. Germline values: CDR1 ENHRY, CDR2 SYGVKD. The CDR3 reads CAISESLGDRGQETQYF.

The chain uses TRBV5-8 and TRBJ1-5; TCRdb designates TRBD1, a call that cannot be tested without DNA. The germline V gene has CDR1 SGHTS and CDR2 YDEGEE. CDR3 length equals 18 residues. CDR3 region: CASSFAGTGGYSNQPQHF.

The chain links TRBV20-1 to TRBJ2-7. The CDR3 is 13 amino acids. Germline CDR1 is DFQATT and CDR2 is SNEGSKA (reference sequence). The CDR3 spells CSARSRQVWEQYF.

This chain links TRBV5-1 with TRBJ2-1; TCRdb proposes TRBD1, but this gene call is untestable without DNA. The germline V gene has CDR1 SGHRS and CDR2 YFSETQ. This CDR3 spans 15 amino acids. The CDR3 sequence is CASNPRDRGGYEQFF.

This sequence joins TRBV4-3 and TRBJ2-7; TCRdb picks TRBD1, but there is no DNA to check that call. CDR3 length: 16 residues. Looked up from germline, CDR1 is LGHNA and CDR2 is YSLEER. CDR3 amino acids: CASSREDGTGSYEQYF.

The V and J genes are TRBV7-9 and TRBJ2-7. This CDR3 spans 13 amino acids. Germline loops: CDR1 SEHNR, CDR2 FQNEAQ (reference sequence). The CDR3 protein is CASSLMFLGEQYF.

CDR3 protein: CASSTPGITDTQYF. J is TRBJ2-3 and V is TRBV5-1; the TRBD1 assignment by TCRdb is unverifiable without DNA. Germline lookup yields CDR1 SGHRS and CDR2 YFSETQ. There are 14 residues in the CDR3.

The chain carries TRBV6-1 and TRBJ2-7; TCRdb's D gene call, TRBD1, goes unchecked for lack of DNA. The V gene's germline CDR1 is MNHNS and CDR2 SASEGT. The CDR3 has 14 amino acids. Here the CDR3 reads CASSDRGTNYEQYF.